Sequencing of this T cell receptor (beta chain) was carried out in a study of cytomegalovirus exposure and HLA in healthy donors. General study points: Within the data, a cluster of highly shared sequence variants was likely a sequencing artifact. A link between a missense DCLRE1C variant and TCR beta V- and J-gene trimming emerged from a later analysis. Overall, roughly 170 TCR beta chains were annotated as cytomegalovirus-associated. The authors later found TCR association rates varying by HLA locus, with DRB1 most and HLA-C fewest.

Worth noting for this clone: Its target is not known.

CDR1 and CDR2 (germline): KGHSH, LQKENI. The CDR3 runs 16 residues. V lost 6 bases, J lost 6 bases, and 20 bases lay in between. 60 Vbeta and 13 Jbeta primers were used in PCR. The assay was immunoSEQ multiplex PCR, and TCRdb's table has in-frame clones only and misses some. Of about 80,000 clones in the sample, around two thirds are singletons; the top ten hold about 6.9%. The V call is TRBV18, the J call TRBJ1-4, with D perhaps TRBD1 (5 bases). This clonotype was obtained from a woman between 50 and 59 years old in good health and CMV-seropositive. The sample was PBMCs. This CDR3 reads CASSLKTGVRYEKLFF. Here the CDR3 DNA reads TGTGCCAGCTCCCTAAAAACGGGGGTTCGTTATGAAAAACTGTTTTTT.